Below are 3 T cell receptor beta chains sequenced from a single sample in a study of CD8 T cells in Susac syndrome. It was with random hexamers that about 0.45 to 1 ug RNA was reverse transcribed. TCRdb ran MiXCR on the immunoSEQ multiplex PCR reads and lists one entry per CDR3 protein. The sample shows a few hundred thousand distinct CDR3 sequences, roughly 84% of them seen only once. What was sequenced was CD8+ T cells from PBMCs. These receptors originate from a human donor with multiple sclerosis.

The CDR3 reads CASSQAAQGYGYTF. Written as DNA, the CDR3 is TGCGCCAGCAGCCAAGCCGCACAGGGCTATGGCTACACCTTC. This chain joins TRBV4-1 and TRBJ1-2, with a possible D match to TRBD1 (6 bases). The germline CDR1 and CDR2 sequences are MGHRA and YSYEKL. The CDR3 loop spans 14 amino acids. Trimming removed 1 base at V and 4 bases at J, with 10 bases between.

This chain joins TRBV28 and TRBJ2-3; TRBD2 agrees at 10 bases. The CDR3 is 14 residues long. The V segment lost 5 bases and the J segment 6 bases; nucleotides outside the gene matches: 5. Germline-derived CDR1 and CDR2 are MDHEN and SYDVKM. The CDR3 DNA sequence: TGTGCCAGCAGTGATGGACTAGCGGTCGATACGCAGTATTTT. The encoded protein is CASSDGLAVDTQYF.

The J gene is TRBJ2-5, the V gene TRBV29-1, with TRBD1 as a possible D gene (6 bases). Germline CDR1 reads SQVTM; CDR2 reads ANQGSEA. V lost 3 bases to trimming and J lost 1 base, with 21 bases between them. CDR3 length: 17 residues. The CDR3, as DNA: TGCAGCGTTGACGGGGTGGAACCGGGACATTCCCAAGAGACCCAGTACTTC. It specifies CSVDGVEPGHSQETQYF.